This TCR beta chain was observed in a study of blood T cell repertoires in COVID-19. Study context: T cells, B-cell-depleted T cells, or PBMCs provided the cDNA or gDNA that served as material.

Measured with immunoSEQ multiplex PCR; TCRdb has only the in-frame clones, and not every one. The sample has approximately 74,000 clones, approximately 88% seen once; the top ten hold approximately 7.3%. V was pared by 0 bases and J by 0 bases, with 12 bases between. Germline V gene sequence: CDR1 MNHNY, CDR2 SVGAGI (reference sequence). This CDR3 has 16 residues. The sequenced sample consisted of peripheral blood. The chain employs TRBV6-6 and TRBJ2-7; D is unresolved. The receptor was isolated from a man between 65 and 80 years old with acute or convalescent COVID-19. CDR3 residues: CASSYSGRGNSYEQYF. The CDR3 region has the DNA TGTGCCAGCAGTTACTCCGGCCGCGGCAACTCCTACGAGCAGTACTTC.